The present T cell receptor (beta chain) was sequenced within a study of T cells after yellow fever vaccination. Across the whole study: For low cell numbers, libraries were made with SMART-Seq v4 Ultra Low Input. The study, taken as a whole, reports: Highly abundant clonotypes carried over from the bulk population could end up in FACS-sorted repertoires as contaminants. Compared with primary, the secondary response was weaker and peaked at day 5, not 15.

Remarks on this clonotype: Its antigen is currently unknown.

With 4 bases clipped from V and 6 bases from J, the junction kept 14 bases outside the gene matches. Per germline, CDR1 SGHNT and CDR2 YYREEE (reference sequence). The CDR3 loop spans 16 amino acids. TCRdb passed the 5' RACE reads through MiXCR, listing each CDR3 protein once. The sample carries approximately 300,000 distinct CDR3 sequences, around 6.8% recorded once. The gene calls are TRBV5-4 and TRBJ2-7, with 9 bases matching TRBD1. This sequence originates from a man aged 18 to 29 who received the YFV17D yellow fever vaccine. Specimen: PBMCs, collected about 41 days after the first yellow fever vaccination. The CDR3 loop is CASSLNPQGATTEQYV. In DNA, the CDR3 is TGTGCCAGCAGCCTGAATCCACAGGGGGCAACCACCGAGCAGTACGTC.